This T cell receptor beta chain was profiled in a study of Graves' ophthalmopathy and Graves' hyperthyroidism (dated 2018 in TCRdb). Background on the whole study: Peripheral blood was collected at initial diagnosis, before any treatment. An independent validation cohort comprised 18 hyperthyroidism patients and roughly 15 patients who later progressed from hyperthyroidism to ophthalmopathy. To tell Graves' ophthalmopathy apart from Graves' hyperthyroidism, and to predict which patients would progress to ophthalmopathy, the study relied on TCR beta repertoire signatures. Following sampling, methimazole starting at 30 mg daily was administered to hyperthyroidism patients, and high-dose intravenous methylprednisolone was administered to ophthalmopathy patients. In total, 120 to 150 blood samples were TCR-sequenced: some 43 ophthalmopathy, some 75 hyperthyroidism and about 17 hyperthyroidism-to-ophthalmopathy patients. In five or six hyperthyroidism patients, the T-cell repertoire of thyroid tissue was compared with the T-cell repertoire of blood. To explore V-J signatures distinguishing ophthalmopathy from hyperthyroidism, a discovery set of 100 or so patients (around 44 ophthalmopathy, roughly 55 stable hyperthyroidism) was enrolled.

The germline V gene (reference sequence) gives CDR1 as SGHNT and CDR2 as YYREEE. The CDR3 contains 14 residues, cysteine and phenylalanine counted. This entry keeps only the CDR3 DNA: 42 bases, framed from base 1. Trimming at the junction amounts to 3 bases on V and 4 bases on J, and the germline ends lie 13 bases apart. TCR beta CDR3 regions were amplified from RNA transcripts for repertoire sequencing. HTBI primers and the Qiagen OneStep RT-PCR kit were used in a first-round RT-PCR, which was followed by a second-round multiplex PCR, size selection and purification. Libraries were sequenced on an Illumina HiSeq2000 using paired-end 100 bp reads. The authors' analysis ran thus. SOAPnuke was used to process the reads, removing any read that contained adapters or uncalled bases, had a mean Phred below 15, or lacked an exact match to the constant primer or identifier. COPE v1.2.5 was used to merge the high-quality paired reads. Unique nucleotide sequences were defined as clonotypes and aligned to IMGT TRB V, D and J references using MiTCR v1.1. The analysis was limited to V-J combinations with a frequency above 0.0001, which together covered 98% to 99.2% of repertoires. A TCR clonal expansion and chaos score per V-J combination was defined as the ratio of F50 clonal expansion to chaos observed in the TCRdist matrix. Welch's t-statistics and random forest were used to reduce the features to around 13 V-J combinations, which were then used as input to a naive Bayes classifier. The Morisita-Horn index was used to measure how similar the thyroid and blood repertoires were. TCRdb passed the public sequencing reads through fastp at Q25 and MiXCR, retaining productive beta sequences. Records with the same CDR3 protein are collapsed into one entry carrying the most frequent genes and DNA. It is TCRdb's table, rather than the study itself, that gives the V and J calls and clone size. The sample contains 650,000 to 900,000 distinct CDR3 sequences, 35% to 50% of them found a single time. The leading ten clones occupy roughly 46% of the sample.

The investigation overall reported the following: No statistical method was used to predetermine the sample size, and group allocation was not hidden from the investigators. In validation, the model predicted ophthalmopathy progression with about 70% sensitivity and approximately 72% specificity; about a dozen predicted patients were CT-confirmed with GO in a median of around 6 months. Most of the expanded thyroid clonotypes with a frequency above 0.001 were also detected in blood, and it was suggested that the thyroid immune response may be reflected by blood repertoires. In cross-validation, the 13-signature model distinguished ophthalmopathy from stable hyperthyroidism with 85% to 90% sensitivity and 81.08% specificity, and in the test set the corresponding values were roughly 80% and 76%.

This clonotype has only a few counts. The antigen this receptor binds is unknown. No much larger clone is present one base from it, and per-base qualities are unavailable. Ophthalmopathy patients were characterized by moderately to severely active disease, a Clinical Activity Score of at least 3, a NOSPECS grade of at least 4, and a disease duration under 3 months. Patients with other autoimmune diseases, uncontrolled infections, pregnancy or lactation were excluded from the study. Diagnosis was based on clinical symptoms, serum thyroxine, TRAb, thyroid ultrasound and orbital computed tomography. PBMCs were isolated from approximately 10 ml of fresh peripheral blood by Ficoll-Paque density gradient centrifugation. Total RNA was extracted with Trizol reagent and quality-checked on an Agilent 2100 Bioanalyzer.

The sequencing input was peripheral blood. The receptor chain draws on TRBV5-4 and TRBJ1-2; a tentative D match to TRBD1 spans 6 bases. This receptor was taken from an adult man with Graves' ophthalmopathy. The CDR3 in this case is CASSSLGQTYGYTF. Here is the DNA: TGTGCCAGCAGCTCCTTAGGACAGACCTATGGCTACACCTTC.